The source of this T cell receptor (beta chain) is a study of technical replicates of blood from four donors (dated by TCRdb to 2015 to 2018). The CDR3 numbers 12 residues from cysteine through phenylalanine. Only the CDR3 portion is preserved as DNA: 36 bases, with reading frame beginning at the first base. The germline V gene sets CDR1 to SQVTM and CDR2 to ANQGSEA. Cut back by 4 bases and 3 bases, the V and J ends lie 8 bases apart. Remarks on this clone: Its antigen is still unknown. Base-call qualities are not available, and no considerably larger clone is one nucleotide away. Other DNA sequences in the same sample also yield this CDR3.

The library was obtained by the immunoSEQ multiplex PCR assay. TCRdb carries this immuneACCESS record with in-frame sequences only. Its versions omit some clonotypes, under half of them owing to an unresolved V gene in the studies checked, with the rest unexplained. The sample has 55,000 to 75,000 clones on record, 85% to 95% of them singletons. In total, the top ten clones hold about 2.9% of the sample. Sequencing input: PBMCs. This receptor was identified in a human donor in good health. Some clones in this sample may be carry-over from other donors' samples. This sequence uses TRBV29-1 and TRBJ2-3; no D gene can be assigned with confidence. The bases read TGCAGCGTTGTAGCCACTACAGATACGCAGTATTTT. It codes for CSVVATTDTQYF.